This T cell receptor beta chain emerged from a study of shared clonotypes between healthy human individuals. Germline assignment: CDR1 LGHNT and CDR2 FRNRAP. The CDR3 is 15 residues long, counting both termini. TCRdb's table, derived via immunoSEQ multiplex PCR, lists solely in-frame clones and lacks some. This table holds fewer than 2.5 million clones, approximately 93% found once. A note on this clone: The DNA is omitted, as the CDR3 cannot be located on it reliably, and the CDR3 follows TCRdb's listing.

This receptor was identified in a man between 18 and 35 years old in good health. Some clones in this sample may be carry-over from other donors' samples. The V gene is TRBV12-5, the J gene TRBJ1-1; the tabulated D call, TRBD1, remains unverified against the DNA. The specimen was naive CD4+ T cells from PBMCs. Described subset: CD45RA+ positively selected. Here the CDR3 reads CASGLGTGQGSEAFF.